Listed below are T cell receptor beta chains from one sample, sequenced in a study of cytomegalovirus exposure and HLA in healthy donors. Clones were read by immunoSEQ multiplex PCR, and TCRdb kept only the in-frame ones, dropping some. The sample records under 250,000 clones, around 78% being singletons. The sample consisted of PBMCs. All receptors come from a man under 40 in good health and CMV-seronegative. CDR3s include the opening cysteine and the closing phenylalanine or tryptophan. Fields, in order: V gene, clone size, D gene, J gene, CDR3 DNA, CDR3 protein. The D gene is left open where the match is weak. Size values are once, few and many counts, or a class for expanded clones, and some rows have none.

TRBV7-6	.	.	TRBJ2-5	TGTGCCAGCAGCCCTCTAGGGGGTGCGGAGACCCAGTACTTC	CASSPLGGAETQYF
TRBV27	few	TRBD1	TRBJ2-1	TGTGCCAGCAGTTTTTTCGGGACAGGGCCCTACAATGAGCAGTTCTTC	CASSFFGTGPYNEQFF
TRBV5-8	.	TRBD2	TRBJ2-1	TGTGCCAGCAGCCAGGGCCGGTTTCCCGCGGGAGTGATTTCCTACAATGAGCAGTTCTTC	CASSQGRFPAGVISYNEQFF
TRBV30	.	TRBD2	TRBJ2-3	TGTGCCTGGAGTGGGGTAGCGGGATTCGTAAGGACAGATACGCAGTATTTT	CAWSGVAGFVRTDTQYF
TRBV5-6	.	.	TRBJ1-2	TGTGCCAGCAGCTCTGCCCGGGGGACGAAAGGCTACACCTTC	CASSSARGTKGYTF
TRBV27	once	TRBD2	TRBJ2-4	TGTGCCAGCAGTTCCCTACTAGCGTCGGGCAAAAACATTCAGTACTTC	CASSSLLASGKNIQYF
TRBV5-1	.	TRBD1	TRBJ2-5	TGCGCCAGCAGCTTCGGACAGGGGGGTAGAGAGACCCAGTACTTC	CASSFGQGGRETQYF
TRBV6-5	.	TRBD1	TRBJ2-3	TGTGCCAGCAGGCCGGGACAGGGGGCATCAGATACGCAGTATTTT	CASRPGQGASDTQYF
TRBV5-4	.	TRBD1	TRBJ1-2	TGTGCCAGCAGCCGGGGGGACAGGGACGACTATGGCTACACCTTC	CASSRGDRDDYGYTF
TRBV6-6	.	.	TRBJ2-7	TGTGCCAGCAGTTACAGCCTACCCGGGAACGAGCAGTACTTC	CASSYSLPGNEQYF
TRBV9	.	.	TRBJ2-5	TGTGCCAGCAGCGTAGACCTAGCCCAAGAGACCCAGTACTTC	CASSVDLAQETQYF